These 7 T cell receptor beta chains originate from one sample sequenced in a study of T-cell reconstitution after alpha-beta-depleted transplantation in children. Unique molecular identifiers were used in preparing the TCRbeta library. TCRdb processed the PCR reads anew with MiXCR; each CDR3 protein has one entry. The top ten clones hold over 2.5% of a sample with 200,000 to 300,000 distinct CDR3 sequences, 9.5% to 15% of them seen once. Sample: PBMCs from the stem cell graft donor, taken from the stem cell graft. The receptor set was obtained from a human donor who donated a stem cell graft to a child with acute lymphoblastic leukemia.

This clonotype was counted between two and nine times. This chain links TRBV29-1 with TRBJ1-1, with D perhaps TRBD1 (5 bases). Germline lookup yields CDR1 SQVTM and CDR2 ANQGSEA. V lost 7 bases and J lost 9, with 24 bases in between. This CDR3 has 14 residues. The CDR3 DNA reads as TGCAGCGGTGGTGGGGGAGACTGGGGCCGTAAAGCTTTCTTT. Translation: CSGGGGDWGRKAFF.

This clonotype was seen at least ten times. The DNA of the CDR3 is TGTGCCAGCAGCTATTCCGGGACAGGGGGAATCGTCGGTGAGCAGTTCTTC. It is translated as CASSYSGTGGIVGEQFF. The chain links TRBV9 to TRBJ2-1; 11 nucleotides match TRBD1. The CDR3 has 17 amino acids. Germline values: CDR1 SGDLS, CDR2 YYNGEE. J lost 9 bases, V lost 4 bases, and 15 bases had no gene match.

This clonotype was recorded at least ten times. The CDR3 protein is CSAPRGANTGELFF. In DNA form, the CDR3 reads TGCAGTGCTCCCCGCGGGGCGAACACCGGGGAGCTGTTTTTT. The chain carries TRBV20-1 and TRBJ2-2, with a possible D match to TRBD2 (6 bases). Deletions cut 5 bases from V and 0 bases from J, with 10 bases between. Germline lookup yields CDR1 DFQATT and CDR2 SNEGSKA (reference sequence). CDR3 length: 14 residues.

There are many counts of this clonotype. The CDR3 loop is CSARPGGAPDTQYF. The CDR3 DNA reads as TGCAGTGCTAGACCCGGGGGGGCCCCAGATACGCAGTATTTT. This rearrangement joins TRBV20-1 to TRBJ2-3; TRBD2 matches 8 bases. The CDR3 length is 14 residues. Losses at the gene ends were 2 bases for V and 4 bases for J; bases not matched to a gene: 5. Germline CDR1 reads DFQATT; CDR2 reads SNEGSKA (reference sequence).

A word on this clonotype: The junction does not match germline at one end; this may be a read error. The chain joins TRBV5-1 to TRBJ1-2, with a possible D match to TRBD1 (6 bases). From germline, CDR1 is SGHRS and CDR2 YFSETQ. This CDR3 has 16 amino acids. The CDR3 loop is CASSRGPSSQNYGHTF. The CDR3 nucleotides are TGCGCCAGCAGCCGGGGGCCCAGTTCTCAGAACTATGGCCACACCTTC.

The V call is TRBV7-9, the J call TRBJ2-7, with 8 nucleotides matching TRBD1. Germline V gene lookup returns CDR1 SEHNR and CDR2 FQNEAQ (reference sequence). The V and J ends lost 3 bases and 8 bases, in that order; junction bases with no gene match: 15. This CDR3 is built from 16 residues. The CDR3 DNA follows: TGTGCCAGCAGCTTTTCCGGACAACCGGACAGGGAAAAGCAGTACTTC. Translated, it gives CASSFSGQPDREKQYF.

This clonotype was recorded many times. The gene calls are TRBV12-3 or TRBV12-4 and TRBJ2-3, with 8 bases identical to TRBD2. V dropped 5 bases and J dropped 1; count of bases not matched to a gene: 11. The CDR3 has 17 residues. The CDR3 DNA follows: TGTGCCAGCAGTCTCGGAGCCGGGAGGGGAGGCACAGATACGCAGTATTTT. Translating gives CASSLGAGRGGTDTQYF.